The sequence of this T cell receptor (beta chain) was determined in a study of shared clonotypes between healthy human individuals. The V gene lost 1 base and the J gene lost 5 bases, with 12 bases spanning the gap. The CDR3 is made up of 14 amino acids. The germline CDR1 and CDR2 sequences are LNHDA and SQIVND (reference sequence). A remark on this clone: As yet, its antigen is unknown.

Study donors comprised healthy, HIV-negative adults devoid of recent acute infection or vaccination. Study-level findings and limits: Sharing across four donors was highest in naive CD4 (roughly 5%) and lowest in memory CD8 (0.4%).

Replicate sorted-subset PCRs were loaded with roughly 190 ng DNA, tens of thousands of T cell genomes. The table came from immunoSEQ multiplex PCR; TCRdb's copy has only in-frame clones and leaves some out. The repertoire holds some 89,000 clones, under 70% seen once, with about 42% in the top ten. The sample taken for sequencing was memory CD8+ T cells sorted from blood. The subset here: CD45RO+ cells pooled with CCR7-negative TemRA cells. The receptor was isolated from a man aged 25-40 years in good health. The V gene is TRBV19, the J gene TRBJ2-7; D is unclear. The CDR3: CASSIGGASDEQYF. The CDR3 nucleotides read TGTGCCAGTAGTATAGGAGGAGCCTCAGACGAGCAGTACTTC.